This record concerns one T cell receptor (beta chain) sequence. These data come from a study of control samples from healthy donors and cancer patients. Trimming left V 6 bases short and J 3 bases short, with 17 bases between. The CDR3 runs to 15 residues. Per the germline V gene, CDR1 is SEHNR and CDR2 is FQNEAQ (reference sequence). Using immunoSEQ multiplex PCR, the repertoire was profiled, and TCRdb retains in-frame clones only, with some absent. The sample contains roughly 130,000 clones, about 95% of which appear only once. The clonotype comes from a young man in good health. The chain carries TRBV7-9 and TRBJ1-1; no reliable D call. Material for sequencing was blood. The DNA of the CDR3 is TGTGCCAGCAGTTCCCGACCCAGTGTGGACACTGAAGCTTTCTTT. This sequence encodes CASSSRPSVDTEAFF.